This T cell receptor (beta chain) was captured by sequencing in a study of OX40 agonist ivuxolimab in advanced cancers. This CDR3 contains 15 residues. V shed 2 bases and J shed 2 bases, with 12 bases lying between them. Looked up from germline, CDR1 is KGHSH and CDR2 is LQKENI. Autoimmune disease history or systemic immunosuppression barred patients. Repertoires were generated with immunoSEQ multiplex PCR, while TCRdb's copy carries only in-frame clones and drops some. The sample holds about 52,000 clones, around 85% seen once. The receptor was isolated from an adult with an advanced solid tumor such as melanoma, head and neck, liver or kidney cancer. The V call is TRBV18, the J call TRBJ1-1; the D gene is possibly TRBD1 (6 bases). Specimen: CD4+ or CD8+ T cells sorted from blood, collected in a trial of the OX40 agonist ivuxolimab. The CDR3: CASSPETGPNTEAFF. CDR3 nucleotides: TGTGCCAGCTCACCAGAGACAGGTCCAAACACTGAAGCTTTCTTT.